These T cell receptor beta chains were read from a single sample in a study of T cells in Graves' hyperthyroidism and ophthalmopathy. TCRdb redid the calling of the multiplex PCR reads with MiXCR, one entry per CDR3 protein. The table lists hundreds of thousands of distinct CDR3 sequences, roughly 13% of them singletons. Sequencing was done on a sample of blood. The receptors originated from a woman between 40 and 50 years old with Graves' ophthalmopathy. Each CDR3 is given with its conserved first and last residue.

>TRBV24-1|14|TRBJ1-1
CATSESGGTREAFF
>TRBV29-1|11|TRBJ2-1
CSAQDLGEQFF
>TRBV20-1|12|TRBJ1-5
CSAWPPGQPQHF
>TRBV15|14|TRBJ2-6
CATSAGSGANVLTF
>TRBV5-1|15|TRBJ2-5
CASSLDGRGQETQYF
>TRBV7-9|18|TRBJ2-1
CASSTGLALLSSYNEQFF
>TRBV5-4|12|TRBJ2-7
CASSPNRDEQYF
>TRBV3-1|16|TRBJ2-7
CASSPRGVKTHYEQYF
>TRBV19|12|TRBJ2-1
CASSKLRNEQFF
>TRBV4-2|13|TRBJ2-7
CASSLAAEYEQYF
>TRBV4-1|16|TRBJ2-7
CASSQEAGPPNGEQYF
>TRBV3-1|14|TRBJ1-1
CASSHHRQGSGAFF
>TRBV20-1|15|TRBJ2-1
CSARGIAGGYNEQFF
>TRBV2|15|TRBJ2-1
CASSSVRGYGNEQFF
>TRBV20-1|14|TRBJ2-2
CSARPRGAGGELFF
>TRBV18|15|TRBJ2-7
CASSADLRGGGEQYF
>TRBV24-1|13|TRBJ1-1
CATSLTESTEAFF
>TRBV13|15|TRBJ2-1
CASSPRLAGVPEQFF
>TRBV18|14|TRBJ1-2
CASSPSSAAYGYTF
>TRBV20-1|14|TRBJ2-5
CSARESRWAETQYF
>TRBV7-9|14|TRBJ1-4
CASSLGISGEKLFF
>TRBV3-1|14|TRBJ2-5
CASSQVRHKETQYF
>TRBV30|17|TRBJ1-3
CAWSLFGRSTSGNTIYF
>TRBV6-1|15|TRBJ2-1
CASSFTGGAYNEQFF
>TRBV2|14|TRBJ2-1
CASSEREGSSEQFF
>TRBV15|12|TRBJ1-2
CATSTLGSGYTF
>TRBV5-4|13|TRBJ2-3
CASSLATIDTQYF
>TRBV6-1|12|TRBJ1-4
CASRMPSGKLFF
>TRBV3-1|12|TRBJ2-7
CASSRLEREQYF
>TRBV18|13|TRBJ2-1
CASSPGQDNEQFF
>TRBV28|14|TRBJ2-3
CASSLRGGADTQYF
>TRBV2|15|TRBJ1-2
CASSEGSGANYGYTF
>TRBV18|15|TRBJ2-1
CASSPLGLANNEQFF
>TRBV2|12|TRBJ1-2
CASSEQGQGYTF
>TRBV15|15|TRBJ2-7
CATSRDRTGGYEQYF
>TRBV20-1|17|TRBJ2-3
CSARDISGQGATDTQYF
>TRBV3-1|15|TRBJ1-6
CASSQARGLGSPLHF
>TRBV19|15|TRBJ2-3
CASSPRRGQADTQYF
>TRBV12-3/TRBV12-4|15|TRBJ1-3
CASSFRVRSGNTIYF
>TRBV29-1|12|TRBJ2-3
CSVEQGMDTQYF
>TRBV7-2|13|TRBJ2-5
CASNRGSEETQYF
>TRBV7-2|14|TRBJ2-3
CASSQLRGLDTQYF
>TRBV20-1|16|TRBJ2-7
CSARDLGGDDPYEQYF
>TRBV12-3/TRBV12-4|12|TRBJ2-7
CASKGGSFEQYF
>TRBV5-4|16|TRBJ2-1
CASSGGLAGGGNEQFF
>TRBV12-3/TRBV12-4|13|TRBJ1-1
CASKRGGYGKAFF